Below, one T cell receptor (beta chain) is given with its context. This entry comes from a study of CD8 T cells in Susac syndrome. TCR beta sequencing was performed on blood CD8+ and CD4+ T cells. The multiple sclerosis control group comprised treatment-naive patients with stable or active relapsing-remitting disease. Random hexamers were used to reverse transcribe roughly 0.45 to 1 ug of RNA. The authors amplified TCR beta CDR3 across 54 Vbeta and 13 Jbeta using immunoSEQ multiplex PCR. TCRdb reprocessed the immunoSEQ multiplex PCR reads via MiXCR and lists one record per CDR3 protein. Here the sample spans some 300,000 distinct CDR3 sequences, 70% to 90% being singletons. V was pared by 3 bases and J by 8 bases, with 9 bases of the junction left unmatched. CDR3 length: 15 residues.

The receptor comes from a human donor with multiple sclerosis. The chain employs TRBV12-3 or TRBV12-4 and TRBJ2-1; 8 bases agree with TRBD1. The material sequenced was CD8+ T cells from PBMCs. The CDR3 DNA sequence: TGTGCCAGCAGTTTGGGGACAGGCCCCTTGGATGAGCAGTTCTTC. As protein: CASSLGTGPLDEQFF.